The 32 T cell receptor beta chains reported below all come from one sample, sequenced in a study of technical replicates of blood from several donors. The method was immunoSEQ multiplex PCR; TCRdb's version includes in-frame clones alone and lacks a portion of them. The table lists tens of thousands of clones, approximately 90% of them singletons, with just over 4.5% in the top ten. Input material: PBMCs. The origin of the receptors is a human donor in good health. Some clones in this sample may be carry-over from other donors' samples.

Here the CDR3 reads CATSRDPGGSETQYF. The CDR3 bases are TGTGCCACCAGCAGAGACCCAGGGGGCTCAGAGACCCAGTACTTC. The chain joins TRBV15 to TRBJ2-5, with 8 bases that match TRBD1. This CDR3 contains 15 residues. The V and J ends lost 0 bases and 4 bases, in that order; junction bases with no gene match: 4. From germline, CDR1 is LNHNV and CDR2 YYDKDF (reference sequence).

This clone appeared once. V is TRBV18 and J is TRBJ1-1; D gene uncertain. This CDR3 has 13 residues. Trimming took 6 bases from V and 4 from J, leaving 12 bases between them. Germline CDR1 and CDR2: KGHSH and LQKENI. This chain's CDR3 is CASSPPGSTEAFF. DNA for the CDR3: TGTGCCAGCTCCCCCCCGGGGAGCACTGAAGCTTTCTTT.

This clone is categorized as medium-sized (0.01 to 0.1%). CDR3 protein: CASSKLGRVNTGELFF. The CDR3 DNA is TGTGCCAGCAGCAAACTCGGGAGGGTTAATACCGGGGAGCTGTTTTTT. The rearrangement uses TRBV7-8 and TRBJ2-2; TRBD2 aligns across 8 bases. CDR1 is SGHVS and CDR2 is FQNEAQ in the germline V gene. The CDR3 is 16 residues long. J lost 5 bases, V lost 5 bases, and 10 bases had no gene match.

The J gene is TRBJ2-7, the V gene TRBV30; perhaps TRBD1 as D (6 bases). Per the germline V gene, CDR1 is GTSNPN and CDR2 is SVGIG (reference sequence). This CDR3 region has 12 residues. Deletions cut 7 bases from V and 4 bases from J, with 14 bases between. In DNA, the CDR3 is TGTGCCTCACAAAAGGACAGTTACGAGCAGTACTTC. Amino acid sequence: CASQKDSYEQYF.

The V call is TRBV7-8, the J call TRBJ1-4; D may be TRBD1 (5 bases). Germline V lookup: CDR1 SGHVS, CDR2 FQNEAQ. This CDR3 has 15 residues. Trimming shortened V by 1 base and J by 7 bases, and 13 bases separated the two germline ends. CDR3 sequence: CASSLVLGLGEKLFF. Written as DNA, the CDR3 is TGTGCCAGCAGCTTAGTCCTGGGGCTGGGTGAAAAACTGTTTTTT.

This chain joins TRBV5-1 and TRBJ2-5; 10 bases match TRBD1. The germline gives CDR1 SGHRS, CDR2 YFSETQ. V trimming: 0 bases; J trimming: 2 bases; junction bases outside the gene matches: 4. This CDR3 contains 16 residues. CDR3 in amino acids: CASSLAPGQGQETQYF. CDR3 nucleotide sequence: TGCGCCAGCAGCTTGGCCCCGGGACAGGGGCAAGAGACCCAGTACTTC.

This chain joins TRBV7-2 and TRBJ2-7; no definite D call. Germline lookup yields CDR1 SGHTA and CDR2 FQGNSA. The CDR3 is 14 amino acids. The V end lost 0 bases, the J end lost 4 bases, and 10 bases lay between the germline ends. The CDR3 reads CASSLARLTYEQYF. CDR3 DNA: TGTGCCAGCAGCTTAGCAAGGCTGACATACGAGCAGTACTTC.

This chain's CDR3 is CASNGLGNEQFF. CDR3 nucleotides: TGTGCCAGCAATGGACTTGGCAATGAGCAGTTCTTC. The chain uses TRBV6-5 and TRBJ2-1; possible D gene TRBD2, 5 bases. Germline loops: CDR1 MNHEY, CDR2 SVGAGI. Trimming shortened V by 7 bases and J by 6 bases, and 10 bases separated the two germline ends. The CDR3 is made up of 12 amino acids.

This chain connects TRBV5-1 to TRBJ2-7; D is possibly TRBD2 (7 bases). CDR1 is SGHRS, CDR2 YFSETQ, per germline. The CDR3 is made up of 14 amino acids. V was shortened by 6 bases and J by 2 bases, with 15 bases between the two germline ends. The CDR3 reads CASNKGEGPYEQYF. CDR3 bases: TGCGCCAGCAATAAGGGGGAGGGCCCCTACGAGCAGTACTTC.

This clone was seen once. V and J are TRBV13 and TRBJ2-1; 11 nucleotides match TRBD2. This CDR3 contains 16 residues. Trimming cost V 2 bases and J 4 bases; bases outside gene matches: 4. The germline V gene has CDR1 PRHDT and CDR2 FYEKMQ (reference sequence). CDR3 DNA sequence: TGTGCCAGCAGCTTAAGTAGCGGGGGGGCGTACAATGAGCAGTTCTTC. Amino acid sequence: CASSLSSGGAYNEQFF.

CDR3 residues: CASSDDSYEQYF. CDR3 coding DNA: TGTGCCAGCAGCGACGACAGCTACGAGCAGTACTTC. The chain combines TRBV2 with TRBJ2-7; the D gene is possibly TRBD1 (5 bases). The CDR3 is 12 residues long. Germline V gives CDR1 SNHLY, CDR2 FYNNEI. V was shortened by 6 bases and J by 3 bases, with 9 bases between the two germline ends.

The V and J genes are TRBV28 and TRBJ2-7, with 10 nucleotides matching TRBD1. Unmatched junction bases numbered 7, after V lost 7 bases and J lost 4 bases. This CDR3 has 14 residues. Germline CDR1 and CDR2: MDHEN and SYDVKM. The CDR3 nucleotides are TGTGCCAGCACGGGGACAGGGGTTAGGTACGAGCAGTACTTC. Amino acids: CASTGTGVRYEQYF.

Only one count was recorded for this clone. V usage is TRBV4-1 and J usage is TRBJ1-2, with TRBD1 as a possible D gene (6 bases). Per germline, CDR1 MGHRA and CDR2 YSYEKL. This CDR3 region has 19 residues. Trimming stripped 0 bases from V and 4 bases from J, with 24 bases between. Here the CDR3 DNA reads TGCGCCAGCAGCCAAGATCCCAAGATCCTACAAGGGGGAAGCTATGGCTACACCTTC. Translating gives CASSQDPKILQGGSYGYTF.

This clone was recorded once. The chain combines TRBV18 with TRBJ1-2; D possibly corresponds to TRBD1 (6 bases). This CDR3 spans 14 amino acids. Germline V gives CDR1 KGHSH, CDR2 LQKENI. The ends were cut back, 5 bases at V and 5 bases at J, with 15 bases in the middle. CDR3 nucleotide sequence: TGTGCCAGCTCAGGAGGACAGACCCGTTATGGCTACACCTTC. Residues: CASSGGQTRYGYTF.

The chain employs TRBV12-2 and TRBJ2-7; the table gives TRBD1 as D, unverified against the DNA. TRBV12-2 is a listed pseudogene. The CDR3 runs to 14 residues. CDR3 in amino acids: CASRYNRRPYEQYF. The DNA of the CDR3 is TGTGCAAGTCGCTATAACAGGAGACCCTACGAGCAGTACTTC.

The chain uses TRBV5-1 and TRBJ2-7, with 9 bases that match TRBD1. J gave up 9 bases and V 0 bases, and 7 bases lay outside the gene matches. This CDR3 spans 14 amino acids. Germline values: CDR1 SGHRS, CDR2 YFSETQ. For the CDR3, the DNA is TGCGCCAGCAGCTTGGAAGGGACAGGGCAGCTGCAGTACTTC. Translation: CASSLEGTGQLQYF.

The chain recombines TRBV19 with TRBJ2-2; 9 positions match TRBD1. V lost 4 bases to trimming and J lost 0 bases; unmatched junction nucleotides: 0. CDR3 length: 15 residues. The germline CDR1 and CDR2 sequences are LNHDA and SQIVND (reference sequence). The CDR3 loop reads CASSRDRANTGELFF. CDR3 in DNA: TGTGCCAGTAGTAGGGACAGGGCGAACACCGGGGAGCTGTTTTTT.

Many counts were recorded for this clone. The CDR3 spells CASSQDPEGTYGYTF. CDR3 in DNA: TGCGCCAGCAGCCAAGATCCAGAGGGTACCTATGGCTACACCTTC. The rearrangement links TRBV4-3 to TRBJ1-2, with D unresolved. CDR3 length equals 15 residues. Trimming pared 0 bases from V and 4 bases from J, leaving 12 bases between. The germline CDR1 and CDR2 sequences are LGHNA and YSLEER.

The chain recombines TRBV7-2 with TRBJ2-7; TRBD2 agrees at 7 bases. V was pared by 4 bases and J by 7 bases, with 10 bases of the junction left unmatched. The germline V gene has CDR1 SGHTA and CDR2 FQGNSA. The CDR3 extends over 14 amino acids. CDR3 sequence (DNA): TGTGCCAGCAGCTCAGAGGACTCCGGGGGGGAGCAGTACTTC. Its translation is CASSSEDSGGEQYF.

The rearrangement joins TRBV30 to TRBJ2-1; possibly TRBD2 for D (6 bases). V lost 1 base and J 7 bases, leaving 11 bases between the germline ends. Germline V gene data show CDR1 as GTSNPN and CDR2 as SVGIG (reference sequence). This CDR3 is 13 amino acids long. The CDR3 region has the DNA TGTGCCTGGAGTGGGGGGACTGGAAATGAGCAGTTCTTC. Translated, it gives CAWSGGTGNEQFF.

The gene calls are TRBV18 and TRBJ2-5, with TRBD2 matching over 11 bases. CDR3 length equals 16 residues. The germline V gene encodes CDR1 KGHSH and CDR2 LQKENI. After removal of 1 base from V and 1 base from J, the junction contained 2 bases not matched to a gene. Here the CDR3 reads CASSPLSGGAQETQYF. The CDR3 nucleotides read TGTGCCAGCTCACCACTTAGCGGGGGGGCCCAAGAGACCCAGTACTTC.

J is TRBJ2-7 and V is TRBV5-6; 9 positions match TRBD1. In germline, CDR1 is SGHDT, CDR2 YYEEEE. The CDR3 is made up of 15 amino acids. V gave up 0 bases and J gave up 4 bases; unmatched junction bases: 5. In nucleotides, the CDR3 is TGTGCCAGCAGCTTGGGGAGACAGGGGGTGTACGAGCAGTACTTC. This translates into CASSLGRQGVYEQYF.

The chain has TRBV4-3 and TRBJ1-1; 11 bases agree with TRBD1. In germline, CDR1 is LGHNA, CDR2 YSLEER. The CDR3 is made up of 15 amino acids. V was clipped by 0 bases and J by 3 bases; unmatched bases: 0. The CDR3 DNA is TGCGCCAGCAGCCAAGAGGGACAGGGGGACACTGAAGCTTTCTTT. Encoded protein: CASSQEGQGDTEAFF.

This chain links TRBV11-2 with TRBJ2-3; no firm D call. The CDR3 covers 15 residues. Per the germline V gene, CDR1 is SGHAT and CDR2 is FQNNGV. V was shortened by 4 bases and J by 3 bases, with 14 bases between the two germline ends. The CDR3 bases are TGTGCCAGCAGCTACGGTGGAGCAAGGACAGATACGCAGTATTTT. Translation gives CASSYGGARTDTQYF.

The V call is TRBV9, the J call TRBJ2-1; 10 nucleotides align to TRBD2. V lost 4 bases to trimming and J lost 3 bases; unmatched junction nucleotides: 7. The CDR3 is 16 residues long. CDR1 and CDR2 from the germline V gene are SGDLS and YYNGEE. Written as DNA, the CDR3 is TGTGCCAGCAGCATACGCCTAGCGGGAGACTACAATGAGCAGTTCTTC. This gives the protein CASSIRLAGDYNEQFF.

Only one count was recorded for this clone. The chain is built from TRBV11-2 and TRBJ2-1; no reliable D call. This CDR3 spans 14 amino acids. CDR1 and CDR2 from the germline V gene are SGHAT and FQNNGV. V was clipped by 0 bases and J by 6 bases, with 9 bases between them. The CDR3 bases are TGTGCCAGCAGCTTAGATAGTGCCGGCAATGAGCAGTTCTTC. It specifies CASSLDSAGNEQFF.

This chain uses TRBV5-1 with TRBJ1-2; TRBD1 is a possible D gene (6 bases). The CDR3 consists of 14 residues. V shed 1 base and J shed 3 bases, with 10 bases lying between them. Germline CDR1 reads SGHRS; CDR2 reads YFSETQ. DNA for the CDR3: TGCGCCAGCAGCTTGCAGGGGCCGGACTATGGCTACACCTTC. Residues: CASSLQGPDYGYTF.

The chain combines TRBV7-2 with TRBJ2-5, with TRBD1 identical over 11 bases. This CDR3 is built from 15 residues. The germline V gene encodes CDR1 SGHTA and CDR2 FQGNSA. The ends lost 3 bases at V and 4 bases at J; junction bases unmatched: 4. This chain's CDR3 is CASSFQGQGGETQYF. In DNA form, the CDR3 reads TGTGCCAGCAGCTTCCAGGGACAGGGGGGAGAGACCCAGTACTTC.

The chain employs TRBV10-3 and TRBJ2-7, with 9 positions matching TRBD1. The germline gives CDR1 ENHRY, CDR2 SYGVKD. This CDR3 has 16 amino acids. The trim removed 2 bases at V and 0 bases at J, leaving 5 bases unmatched. The CDR3, as DNA: TGTGCCATCAGTGAGGGGACAGGGAGAAACTCCTACGAGCAGTACTTC. Protein: CAISEGTGRNSYEQYF.

By share, this clone counts as medium-sized (0.01 to 0.1%). The chain employs TRBV14 and TRBJ1-1; D may be TRBD1 (6 bases). Germline-derived CDR1 and CDR2 are SGHDN and FVKESK. This CDR3 has 14 residues. The V and J ends lost 3 bases and 6 bases respectively, with 14 bases between them. The CDR3 DNA sequence: TGTGCCAGCAGCCATGGGGTCCCAGGGGCTGAAGCTTTCTTT. Its protein is CASSHGVPGAEAFF.

The chain joins TRBV21-1 to TRBJ2-7; the table calls TRBD2, which could not be checked here. TRBV21-1 is assigned pseudogene status. The CDR3 has 19 residues. This chain's CDR3 is CASSKTSFFPSGRGYEQYF. The CDR3 region has the DNA TGTGCCAGCAGCAAAACGAGTTTCTTCCCTAGCGGGAGAGGGTACGAGCAGTACTTC.

This chain joins TRBV6-1 and TRBJ2-2; TRBD1 matches 8 bases. J gave up 2 bases and V 4 bases, and 6 bases lay outside the gene matches. Per germline, CDR1 MNHNS and CDR2 SASEGT. The CDR3 sequence is 16 residues long. DNA for the CDR3: TGTGCCAGCAGTGCCGGGACAGGAGCTAACACCGGGGAGCTGTTTTTT. Its translation: CASSAGTGANTGELFF.